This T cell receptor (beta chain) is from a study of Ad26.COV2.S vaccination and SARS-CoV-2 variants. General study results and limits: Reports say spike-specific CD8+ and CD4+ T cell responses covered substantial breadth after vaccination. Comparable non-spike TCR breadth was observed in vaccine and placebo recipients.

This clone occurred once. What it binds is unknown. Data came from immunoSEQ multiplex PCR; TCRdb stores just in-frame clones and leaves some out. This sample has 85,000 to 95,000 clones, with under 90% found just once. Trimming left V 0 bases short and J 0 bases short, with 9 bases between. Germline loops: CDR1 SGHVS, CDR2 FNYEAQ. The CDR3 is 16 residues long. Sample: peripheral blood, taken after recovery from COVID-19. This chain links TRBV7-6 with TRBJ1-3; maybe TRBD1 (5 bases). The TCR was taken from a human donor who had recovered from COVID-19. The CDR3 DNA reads TGTGCCAGCAGCTTAGCGTTGGGGGGCTCTGGAAACACCATATATTTT. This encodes CASSLALGGSGNTIYF.